This record looks at one T cell receptor beta chain sequence and its context. CD8+ and CD4+ T cells circulating in blood were sequenced for TCR beta. Reverse transcription of 0.5 to 1 ug RNA was performed with random hexamers. Multiplex immunoSEQ PCR targeted 54 Vbeta and 13 Jbeta TCR beta segments. TCRdb re-analysed the immunoSEQ multiplex PCR reads in MiXCR, keeping a single row per CDR3 protein. The sample holds roughly 140,000 distinct CDR3 sequences, approximately 96% seen once. This sample stems from a study of CD8 T cells in Susac syndrome. The germline V gene encodes CDR1 SGHDN and CDR2 FVKESK. The CDR3 loop spans 12 amino acids. The ends were cut back, 3 bases at V and 9 bases at J, with 10 bases in the middle.

The chain has TRBV14 and TRBJ2-3; possibly TRBD2 for D (6 bases). The receptor was isolated from a human donor with multiple sclerosis. Material: CD8+ T cells from PBMCs. The CDR3 sequence: CASSHVAGTQYF. In DNA form, the CDR3 reads TGTGCCAGCAGCCACGTGGCGGGAACGCAGTATTTT.